This T cell receptor (beta chain) appears in the sequencing data of a study of identifying expanded T cells in peripheral blood. Healthy donors had no documented immune events, such as infections, while sampled. Turning to this clone: Its antigen remains unknown.

General study findings and limits: Variance in clone template counts between approximately 2-week samples significantly increased with total template count across all healthy donors. About 1.2 clones differed between technical replicates, versus 16.4 and 19 over time.

The ends were cut back, 1 base at V and 3 bases at J, with 10 bases in the middle. This CDR3 has 14 residues. From germline, CDR1 is SGHTA and CDR2 FQGNSA. Some clones are missing from TCRdb's copy, which holds only in-frame ones; the method was immunoSEQ multiplex PCR. The sample holds 84,000 or so clones; about 90% are singletons and the top ten take approximately 7%. This rearrangement joins TRBV7-2 to TRBJ2-7, with D unresolved. Sequenced: blood. The TCR originated in a person between 18 and 69 years old in good health. CDR3 nucleotide sequence: TGTGCCAGCAGCTTAGGACGCGGTAGCTACGAGCAGTACTTC. It yields the protein CASSLGRGSYEQYF.